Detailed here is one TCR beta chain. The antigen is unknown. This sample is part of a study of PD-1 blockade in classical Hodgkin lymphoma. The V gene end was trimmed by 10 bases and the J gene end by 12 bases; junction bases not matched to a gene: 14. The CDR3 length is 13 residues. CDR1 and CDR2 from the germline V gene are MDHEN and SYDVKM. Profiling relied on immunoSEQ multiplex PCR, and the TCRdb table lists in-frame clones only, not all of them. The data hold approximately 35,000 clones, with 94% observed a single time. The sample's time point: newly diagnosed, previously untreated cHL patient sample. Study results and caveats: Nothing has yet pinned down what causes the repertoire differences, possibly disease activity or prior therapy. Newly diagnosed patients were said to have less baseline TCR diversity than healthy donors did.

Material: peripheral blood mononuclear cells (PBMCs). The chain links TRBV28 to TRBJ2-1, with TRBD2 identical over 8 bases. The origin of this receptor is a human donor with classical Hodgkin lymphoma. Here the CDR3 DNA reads TGTGCCACCATTTCCGGGGGGGGGATCCCGCAGTTCTTC. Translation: CATISGGGIPQFF.